This is a list of T cell receptor beta chains from one sample in a study of blood T cell repertoires in COVID-19. Assay used: immunoSEQ multiplex PCR; TCRdb lists only in-frame clones, some missing. The repertoire includes roughly 190,000 clones, roughly 79% of them detected once, and more than 9.5% sits in the top ten. Sequenced: peripheral blood. These receptors all come from a woman aged 40 to 50 with COVID-19, enrolled during active disease. The CDR3 runs from the conserved cysteine through the conserved F or W. A D gene is named only where the DNA matches it firmly. Rows may omit the clone size; those that give it use once, few, many or a size class.

j_call cdr3_length d_call v_call clone_size cdr3_nt cdr3_aa
TRBJ2-2 14 NA TRBV7-9 NA TGTGCCAGCAGCTTCGGGGGGAACACCGGGGAGCTGTTTTTT CASSFGGNTGELFF
TRBJ2-1 15 TRBD2 TRBV11-3 NA TGTGCCAGCAGCTTAGGAGCGGGAGTTTCTGGTGAGCAGTTCTTC CASSLGAGVSGEQFF
TRBJ2-7 14 NA TRBV19 once TGTGCCAGTAGTATGTCTGCAGGAACCTACGAGCAGTACTTC CASSMSAGTYEQYF
TRBJ2-5 15 TRBD1 TRBV29-1 once TGCAGCGCAAACGACAGGGGGCATCTCCAAGAGACCCAGTACTTC CSANDRGHLQETQYF
TRBJ1-1 14 NA TRBV18 once TGTGCCAGCTCACCAGGTCAGCCGAGGACTGAAGCTTTCTTT CASSPGQPRTEAFF
TRBJ2-1 12 NA TRBV24-1 few TGTGCCACCCGTCAGGGTGACAATGAGCAGTTCTTC CATRQGDNEQFF
TRBJ1-2 13 TRBD1 TRBV28 NA TGTGCCAGCAGCCGCAGGGGGCGAAACGGCTACACCTTC CASSRRGRNGYTF
TRBJ1-2 12 NA TRBV3-1/TRBV3-2 few TGTGCCAGCAGCCAAGGTCTCTATGGCTACACCTTC CASSQGLYGYTF
TRBJ1-1 12 NA TRBV19 NA TGTGCCACCCAGACAGGTCTTGCTGAAGCTTTCTTT CATQTGLAEAFF
TRBJ2-5 15 TRBD1 TRBV12-5 NA TGTGCTAGTGGTTTGGCAGGGGGCTTTGAAGAGACCCAGTACTTC CASGLAGGFEETQYF
TRBJ2-3 16 TRBD2 TRBV10-2 NA TGCGCCAGCAGTGAGATGGGGACTAGCGGGGTAGATACGCAGTATTTT CASSEMGTSGVDTQYF
TRBJ1-2 12 NA TRBV11-2 few TGTGCCAGCAGCCGTATGGGGCGAGGCTACACCTTC CASSRMGRGYTF
TRBJ1-1 16 NA TRBV6-6 NA TGTGCCAGCAGCAAGAACCCTCAGGTAATTAACACTGAAGCTTTCTTT CASSKNPQVINTEAFF
TRBJ2-3 14 NA TRBV5-6 NA TGTGCCAGCAGCTTGCGGGTAGCGGCAGATACGCAGTATTTT CASSLRVAADTQYF
TRBJ2-1 14 TRBD1 TRBV5-6 NA TGTGCCAGCAGCCTGGGACAGGGGGCAGATGAGCAGTTCTTC CASSLGQGADEQFF
TRBJ2-3 15 TRBD2 TRBV7-3 NA TGTGCCAGCAGCCGCAGCGGGGGGGCCATAGATACGCAGTATTTT CASSRSGGAIDTQYF
TRBJ2-2 16 TRBD2 TRBV4-2 NA TGTGCCAGCAGTGCTTTAGCGGGGAAGAACACCGGGGAGCTGTTTTTT CASSALAGKNTGELFF
TRBJ2-1 14 NA TRBV4-1 NA TGCGCCAGCAGCCAACAACAGGGATTTGGGGAGCAGTTCTTC CASSQQQGFGEQFF
TRBJ2-7 15 TRBD2 TRBV5-1 NA TGCGCCAGCAGCTTGGGTGTAGCGGGAGGCCATTGGCAGTACTTC CASSLGVAGGHWQYF
TRBJ2-5 14 NA TRBV7-7 NA TGTGCTAGCAGCTATTTAGGGGCTAGAGAGCCCCAGTACTTC CASSYLGAREPQYF
TRBJ1-2 16 NA TRBV7-9 NA TGTGCCAGCAGCCGGAGCGGGGGGGAGGCGAACTATGGCTACACCTTC CASSRSGGEANYGYTF
TRBJ2-5 15 TRBD2 TRBV28 once TGTGCCAGCAGACAAGCGGGAGGGTCGAGGGAGACCCAGTACTTC CASRQAGGSRETQYF
TRBJ1-5 14 NA TRBV30 NA TGTGCCTGGAGTGTACAAGGGGGACCTCAGCCCCAGCATTTT CAWSVQGGPQPQHF
TRBJ1-3 13 NA TRBV9 NA TGTGCCAGCAGTGGGGCCCCTGGAAACACCATATATTTT CASSGAPGNTIYF
TRBJ1-1 13 NA TRBV27 once TGTGCCAGCAGTCCTCCCTTCAACACTGAAGCTTTCTTT CASSPPFNTEAFF
TRBJ2-4 16 TRBD2 TRBV2 NA TGTGCCAGTAAATTTGTACTAGCGGAAGCCAAAAACATTCAGTACTTC CASKFVLAEAKNIQYF
TRBJ1-2 15 NA TRBV6-5 NA TGTGCCAGCAGTTTAACGGCGCAAAGGGGGTATGGCTACACCTTC CASSLTAQRGYGYTF
TRBJ1-5 12 NA TRBV28 NA TGTGCCAGCCAGACTCCCCGTTGGCCCCAGCATTTT CASQTPRWPQHF
TRBJ2-1 15 NA TRBV18 NA TGTGCCAGCTCCCCGGTCGGGGGGCTTGCCAATGAGCAGTTCTTC CASSPVGGLANEQFF
TRBJ2-3 13 NA TRBV4-1 NA TGCGCCAGCAGCCGAGGGGACTCCCGTTTTGCGTATTTT CASSRGDSRFAYF
TRBJ2-5 14 NA TRBV7-9 NA TGTGCCAGCAGAAGGGCGGGTACACAAGAGACCCAGTACTTC CASRRAGTQETQYF
TRBJ2-1 14 NA TRBV6-4 few TGTGCCAGCAGTGCCGATCTAGGTGTGAATGAGCAGTTCTTC CASSADLGVNEQFF
TRBJ2-2 11 NA TRBV6-5 NA TGTGCCAGCAGTTCAGCCGGGGAGCTGTTTTTT CASSSAGELFF
TRBJ1-2 15 TRBD1 TRBV7-8 NA TGTGCCAGCAGCTCGATCACGGACAGGTTACTCGCCTACACCTTC CASSSITDRLLAYTF
TRBJ2-3 15 NA TRBV7-3 once TGTGCCAGCAGACCGACCAACAGGTTTACAGATACGCAGTATTTT CASRPTNRFTDTQYF
TRBJ2-1 14 TRBD1 TRBV19 NA TGTGCCAGTAGTCACTGGACAGGGCGCAATGAGCAGTTCTTC CASSHWTGRNEQFF
TRBJ2-3 14 TRBD1 TRBV19 NA TGTGCCAGTAGTAGGGGGACAGGGTCGGATACGCAGTATTTT CASSRGTGSDTQYF
TRBJ1-5 14 NA TRBV3-1/TRBV3-2 NA TGTGCCAGCAGCCAATCGGGAGAATTTCAGCCCCAGCATTTT CASSQSGEFQPQHF
TRBJ2-7 16 NA TRBV2 NA TGTGCCAGCAGTGACACTTTGACAGGCGGGTCCTACGAGCAGTACTTC CASSDTLTGGSYEQYF
TRBJ1-3 15 NA TRBV9 once TGTGCCAGCAGCACAAACGCGGGTACTGGAAACACCATATATTTT CASSTNAGTGNTIYF
TRBJ2-2 14 NA TRBV11-2 NA TGTGCCAGCAGCTTAGTGCTAGCGAGCGGGGAGCTGTTTTTT CASSLVLASGELFF
TRBJ2-2 17 NA TRBV9 NA TGTGCCAGCAGCCCCCGGGGGGGGACAGTAAACACCGGGGAGCTGTTTTTT CASSPRGGTVNTGELFF
TRBJ1-2 14 NA TRBV11-1 NA TGTGCCAGCAGCTTAGATGGCAGGGGCTATGGCTACACCTTC CASSLDGRGYGYTF
TRBJ2-1 17 TRBD2 TRBV3-1/TRBV3-2 medium-sized TGTGCCAGCAGCCAACAAACCCCGGGACTAGGCCACAATGAGCAGTTCTTC CASSQQTPGLGHNEQFF
TRBJ2-2 17 NA TRBV7-6 NA TGTGCCAGCAGCTTAGCGCGTTTGGGAGTAAACACCGGGGAGCTGTTTTTT CASSLARLGVNTGELFF
TRBJ2-1 14 NA TRBV7-3 NA TGTGCCAGCAGCTTAAATGGGCCAGACAATGAGCAGTTCTTC CASSLNGPDNEQFF
TRBJ1-5 14 NA TRBV18 NA TGTGCCAGCTCCCTGCAGGTCACCAATCAGCCCCAGCATTTT CASSLQVTNQPQHF
TRBJ2-6 11 NA TRBV19 NA TGTGCCAGTCTGTATTCGGGCGTCCTGACTTTC CASLYSGVLTF
TRBJ1-2 14 TRBD1 TRBV2 NA TGTGCCAGCAGTACCGGACAGGGGGCATCAGGCTACACCTTC CASSTGQGASGYTF
TRBJ1-4 15 TRBD1 TRBV7-8 NA TGTGCCAGCAGCTTACTGGGACAGGGAGGAGAAAAACTGTTTTTT CASSLLGQGGEKLFF
TRBJ1-2 14 NA TRBV27 NA TGTGCCAGCAGTTATGCGTCTGGGGCGCCTGGCTACACCTTC CASSYASGAPGYTF
TRBJ1-1 13 NA TRBV30 NA TGTGCCTGGAAAGATGACAGAAACACTGAAGCTTTCTTT CAWKDDRNTEAFF
TRBJ2-5 16 TRBD2 TRBV27 NA TGTGCCAGCAGTTTATTGTCTAGCGGCAAAGGAGAGACCCAGTACTTC CASSLLSSGKGETQYF